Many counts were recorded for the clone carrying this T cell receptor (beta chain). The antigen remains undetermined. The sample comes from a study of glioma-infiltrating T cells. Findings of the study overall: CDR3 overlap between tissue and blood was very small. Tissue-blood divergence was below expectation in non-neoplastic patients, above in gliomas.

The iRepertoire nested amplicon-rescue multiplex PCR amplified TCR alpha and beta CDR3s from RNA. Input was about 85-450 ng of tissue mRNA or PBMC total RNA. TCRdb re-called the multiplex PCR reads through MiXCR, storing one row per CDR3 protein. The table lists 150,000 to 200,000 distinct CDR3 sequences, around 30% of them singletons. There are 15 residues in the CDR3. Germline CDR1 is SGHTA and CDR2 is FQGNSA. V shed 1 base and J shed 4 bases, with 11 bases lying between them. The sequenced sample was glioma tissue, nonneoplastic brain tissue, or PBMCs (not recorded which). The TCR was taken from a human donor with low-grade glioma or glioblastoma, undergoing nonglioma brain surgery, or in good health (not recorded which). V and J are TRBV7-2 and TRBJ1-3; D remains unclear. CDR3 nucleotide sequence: TGTGCCAGCAGCTTAGTAGGTTCCACCGGAAACACCATATATTTT. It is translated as CASSLVGSTGNTIYF.